Listed below are T cell receptor beta chains from one sample, sequenced in a study of T cells in Graves' hyperthyroidism and ophthalmopathy. TCRdb processed the multiplex PCR reads anew with MiXCR; each CDR3 protein has one entry. Of some 620,000 distinct CDR3 sequences listed, roughly 15% are singletons. Sequencing used blood. These receptors were collected from a woman aged 25 to 39 with Graves' hyperthyroidism. Each CDR3 is given with its conserved first and last residue. D genes are given only for firm matches. The size of a clone is reported for some rows only, either as once, few or many, or as a class for expanded clones.

D,J,size,V,DNA,CDR3
-,TRBJ2-7,few,TRBV30,TGTGCCTGGAGTGTTAACAGGGGACTCGAGCAGTACTTC,CAWSVNRGLEQYF
TRBD2,TRBJ2-1,-,TRBV28,TGTGCCAGCCGACTAGCATTGGCCAACCCTGAGCAGTTCTTC,CASRLALANPEQFF
-,TRBJ1-2,-,TRBV27,TGTGCCAGCAAGAAGGTCACCAGCTATGGCTACACCTTC,CASKKVTSYGYTF
TRBD1,TRBJ2-3,-,TRBV5-4,TGTGCCAGCAGCCCCCTCAGGGGGACAGATACGCAGTATTTT,CASSPLRGTDTQYF
TRBD2,TRBJ2-1,-,TRBV6-9,TGTGCCAGCAGTTACCAGACTAGCGGGAATGAGCAGTTCTTC,CASSYQTSGNEQFF
-,TRBJ2-1,-,TRBV4-3,TGCGCCAGCAGCCAAGAAGGAGACGGCTACAATGAGCAGTTCTTC,CASSQEGDGYNEQFF
-,TRBJ2-7,-,TRBV20-1,TGCAGTGCTAGAGAGTCCCATACGTCTACCTACGAGCAGTACTTC,CSARESHTSTYEQYF
-,TRBJ1-2,few,TRBV11-2,TGTGCCAGCAGTTCCCCCCGGGGTACGGGGTATCGTGGCTACACCTTC,CASSSPRGTGYRGYTF
-,TRBJ1-1,few,TRBV20-1,TGCAGTGCTAGAAGTTTCGGTTTGGATAAAGCTTTCTTT,CSARSFGLDKAFF
-,TRBJ2-1,-,TRBV18,TGTGCCAGCTCACCAGAAGGGACACCCGACAATGAGCAGTTCTTC,CASSPEGTPDNEQFF
TRBD1,TRBJ1-5,many,TRBV6-2/TRBV6-3,TGTGCCAGCAGTCGGGTTCGACAGGGTGCCAATCAGCCCCAGCATTTT,CASSRVRQGANQPQHF
TRBD1,TRBJ1-1,few,TRBV7-9,TGTGCCAGCAGGCGACAGGGGATAAACACTGAAGCTTTCTTT,CASRRQGINTEAFF
-,TRBJ2-7,many,TRBV20-1,TGCAGTGCAAGCCCCGGGGCCGGCTACGAGCAGTACTTC,CSASPGAGYEQYF
TRBD2,TRBJ2-2,-,TRBV7-3,TGTGCCAGCAGCAGTAGCGGGAGCGAAACCGGGGAGCTGTTTTTT,CASSSSGSETGELFF
-,TRBJ1-4,few,TRBV2,TGTGCCAGCAGTGAAGTATCGTCAGGGAGCGAAAAACTGTTTTTT,CASSEVSSGSEKLFF
-,TRBJ1-1,many,TRBV28,TGTGCCAGCAGTTCCCCAGGCGGGAAGAACACTGAAGCTTTCTTT,CASSSPGGKNTEAFF
TRBD2,TRBJ2-3,few,TRBV27,TGTGCCAGCAGCCCTAGCGGTTCAAGCCCAGATACGCAGTATTTT,CASSPSGSSPDTQYF
-,TRBJ2-7,-,TRBV7-6,TGTGCCAGCAGCTTTCCTAACAGTGAGCAGTACTTC,CASSFPNSEQYF
TRBD2,TRBJ2-3,-,TRBV11-2,TGTGCCAGCAGCTTAGCTAGACTAGCGGTCTTCCAGTATTTT,CASSLARLAVFQYF
TRBD1,TRBJ2-1,-,TRBV19,TGTGCCAGTAGCCATGGGACAGCCCACCTGAATGAGCAGTTCTTC,CASSHGTAHLNEQFF
TRBD1,TRBJ1-2,few,TRBV3-1,TGTGCCAGCAGCCAAGTCCTCAGGGGGGGGTATGGCTACACCTTC,CASSQVLRGGYGYTF
-,TRBJ2-3,many,TRBV28,TGTGCCAGCACCGCTTGGGGGGGCGGGGATACGCAGTATTTT,CASTAWGGGDTQYF
-,TRBJ2-7,-,TRBV9,TGTGCCAGCAGCAACAGGCCCCTCTCCTACGAGCAGTACTTC,CASSNRPLSYEQYF
-,TRBJ1-1,many,TRBV20-1,TGCAGTGCTAGAGATCATCCGGGTGCTGCCACTGAAGCTTTCTTT,CSARDHPGAATEAFF
TRBD1,TRBJ2-7,many,TRBV11-3,TGTGCCAGCAGCTTAGAGGGACAGGGGAACGACGAGCAGTACTTC,CASSLEGQGNDEQYF
-,TRBJ2-7,many,TRBV20-1,TGCAGTGCTGGTGCCGCTGTAGCCCGTTCTATCTACGAGCAGTACTTC,CSAGAAVARSIYEQYF
-,TRBJ1-5,many,TRBV20-1,TGCAGTGCCCAGAGAAGACAGGGCAATCAGCCCCAGCATTTT,CSAQRRQGNQPQHF
TRBD2,TRBJ2-5,many,TRBV20-1,TGCAGTGCTCCCCTGGGACTAGCGGGACAAGAGACCCAGTACTTC,CSAPLGLAGQETQYF
-,TRBJ2-2,-,TRBV12-5,TGTGCTAGTGGTTTGCCCGGGACCATGAACACCGGGGAGCTGTTTTTT,CASGLPGTMNTGELFF
-,TRBJ2-7,-,TRBV4-1,TGCGCCAGCAGCCAAGTAGGGCTCCAAAGGGTATCCTTC,CASSQVGLQRVSF
TRBD1,TRBJ1-1,-,TRBV7-2,TGTGCCAGCAGCCCGGGACAGGCAAAATCGAACACTGAAGCTTTCTTT,CASSPGQAKSNTEAFF